The 8 T cell receptor beta chains reported below all come from one sample, sequenced in a study of CD8+CD57+ T cells in acquired aplastic anemia. In patients chosen for sequencing, flow cytometry had shown CD8+CD57+ cell expansion. Researchers used genomic DNA as the template to profile TCR beta VDJ and CDR3. Each CDR3 protein is one row after TCRdb ran MiXCR on the reads. The sample lists around 430,000 distinct CDR3 sequences, about a third occurring once. Sequenced material: sorted CD4+, CD8+, or CD8+CD57+ T cells (not recorded which) from PBMCs. These receptors came from a human donor with aplastic anemia.

There are a few counts of this clonotype. The genes are TRBV6-5 and TRBJ1-6, with a tentative D call TRBD1 (5 bases). CDR1 MNHEY and CDR2 SVGAGI come from the germline V gene. This CDR3 region has 16 residues. Trimming shortened V by 2 bases and J by 7 bases, and 15 bases separated the two germline ends. The CDR3 DNA follows: TGTGCCAGCAGTTACGTCGTTGGGGGTGGAAATTCACCCCTCCACTTT. Its protein product is CASSYVVGGGNSPLHF.

This clonotype was observed a few times. In nucleotides, the CDR3 is TGTGCCAGCAGACTTGGGACAGCCGGATTGAACACTGAAGCTTTCTTT. Translating it yields CASRLGTAGLNTEAFF. This chain uses TRBV6-2 or TRBV6-3 with TRBJ1-1; 7 bases fit TRBD1. CDR1 is MNHEY, CDR2 SVGEGT, per germline. This CDR3 contains 16 residues. The junction had 10 bases not matched to a gene; V was cut back by 6 bases and J by 0 bases.

The chain recombines TRBV19 with TRBJ1-1; 9 bases agree with TRBD1. The J segment lost 3 bases and the V segment lost 5 bases, leaving 7 bases of the junction unmatched. This CDR3 region has 15 residues. Germline assignment: CDR1 LNHDA and CDR2 SQIVND (reference sequence). In DNA form, the CDR3 reads TGTGCCAGTAGTTCCCCGGGACAGGGATACACTGAAGCTTTCTTT. It is translated as CASSSPGQGYTEAFF.

Of note for this clonotype: At one end the junction does not follow the germline gene, possibly because of a read error. This chain uses TRBV29-1 with TRBJ1-2; D ambiguous. The CDR3 covers 13 residues. Germline CDR1 is SQVTM and CDR2 is ANQGSEA. As DNA, the CDR3 is TGCGGCGTTGAAGACGTCAAGGTCAATGGCAACACCTTC. It translates to CGVEDVKVNGNTF.

This clonotype occurred many times. The CDR3, as DNA: TGCAGTGCTCCGGACAGACAATATGGCTACACCTTC. It yields the protein CSAPDRQYGYTF. The chain links TRBV20-1 to TRBJ1-2, with a weak D call TRBD1 (6 bases). Trimming left V 5 bases short and J 5 bases short, with 12 bases between. The CDR3 spans 12 residues. From germline, CDR1 is DFQATT and CDR2 SNEGSKA (reference sequence).

This clonotype appeared a few times. This chain links TRBV4-2 with TRBJ2-2, with D possibly being TRBD2 (6 bases). Germline CDR1 reads LGHNA; CDR2 reads YNFKEQ. This CDR3 region has 16 residues. The V and J ends lost 0 bases and 5 bases respectively, with 13 bases between them. Here the CDR3 reads CASSQDSGARTGELFF. Written as DNA, the CDR3 is TGTGCCAGCAGCCAAGATTCGGGAGCTCGGACCGGGGAGCTGTTTTTT.

This clonotype showed up just a few times. V gene TRBV25-1 combines with J gene TRBJ1-1; D gene uncertain. The germline V gene encodes CDR1 MGHDK and CDR2 SYGVNS. Trimming cost V 5 bases and J 0 bases, with 13 bases left between them. The CDR3 is made up of 15 amino acids. CDR3: CASSRVIGVNTEAFF. CDR3 nucleotide sequence: TGTGCCAGCAGTCGCGTTATAGGCGTGAACACTGAAGCTTTCTTT.

The chain employs TRBV24-1 and TRBJ2-7; D is tentatively TRBD1 or TRBD2 (5 bases each). CDR1 KGHDR and CDR2 SFDVKD come from the germline V gene. This CDR3 has 13 residues. V lost 5 bases, J lost 5 bases, and 12 bases lay in between. In nucleotides, the CDR3 is TGTGCCACCAGTGGGGGGAGCGGCGACGAGCAGTACTTC. As protein: CATSGGSGDEQYF.